The present entry profiles one T cell receptor beta chain with its context. Clones were sequenced by immunoSEQ multiplex PCR, and TCRdb holds only the in-frame ones, with some missing. The data contain about 470,000 clones, 70% to 80% of them seen just once; the ten biggest clones take up about 12%. This sample is drawn from a study of shared clonotypes between healthy human individuals. The CDR3 contains 16 residues. Germline V gene sequence: CDR1 SGHAT, CDR2 FQNNGV. V gave up 2 bases and J gave up 3 bases, with 17 bases separating them. The receptor was derived from a woman aged 40 to 50 in good health. Some clones in this sample may be carry-over from other donors' samples. The V and J genes are TRBV11-2 and TRBJ2-7, with D possibly being TRBD2 (6 bases). The sequencing input was PBMCs. The CDR3 spells CASSLSRGTASYEQYF. DNA for the CDR3: TGTGCCAGCAGCTTATCCCGCGGGACGGCAAGCTACGAGCAGTACTTC.